Following are 21 T cell receptor beta chains from one sample sequenced in a study of Tregs in tolerant kidney transplant recipients. Sequencing was performed with immunoSEQ multiplex PCR; in TCRdb, only in-frame clones are kept and a portion is missing. The table records roughly 250,000 clones, about four fifths of them present only once. What was sequenced was CD4+ T cells from blood. These TCRs come from a human donor in good health.

The V call is TRBV6-5, the J call TRBJ2-3, with TRBD1 matching over 8 bases. Germline values: CDR1 MNHEY, CDR2 SVGAGI. Unmatched junction bases numbered 9, after V lost 7 bases and J lost 3 bases. This CDR3 contains 15 residues. CDR3 protein: CASTDRGPLTDTQYF. As DNA, the CDR3 is TGTGCCAGCACCGACAGGGGTCCCCTGACAGATACGCAGTATTTT.

The table lists this clone with a count of one. This chain uses TRBV18 with TRBJ1-1; tentative D call: TRBD1 (5 bases). Trimming removed 1 base from V and 4 bases from J, with 16 bases in between. The CDR3 runs 16 residues. Germline V gives CDR1 KGHSH, CDR2 LQKENI. CDR3 sequence: CASSPRNTGDGTEAFF. CDR3 coding DNA: TGTGCCAGCTCACCACGTAATACAGGAGACGGCACTGAAGCTTTCTTT.

This chain joins TRBV12-5 and TRBJ2-1; D remains unclear. Germline values: CDR1 LGHNT, CDR2 FRNRAP. Trimming cost V 1 base and J 6 bases, with 10 bases left between them. The CDR3 is 14 amino acids. CDR3 region: CASGLEDGLNEQFF. The CDR3 DNA reads as TGTGCTAGTGGTTTGGAGGACGGTCTCAATGAGCAGTTCTTC.

The chain uses TRBV7-6 and TRBJ1-4, with TRBD1 matching 11 bases. The CDR3 contains 17 residues. The V segment lost 4 bases and the J segment 0 bases; nucleotides outside the gene matches: 4. CDR1 SGHVS and CDR2 FNYEAQ come from the germline V gene. CDR3 DNA: TGTGCCAGCAGCTCAGGACAGGGGGCGCCAACTAATGAAAAACTGTTTTTT. Protein product: CASSSGQGAPTNEKLFF.

J is TRBJ1-6 and V is TRBV19; D gene unclear. V was trimmed by 1 base and J by 6 bases, leaving 13 bases between them. In germline, CDR1 is LNHDA, CDR2 SQIVND (reference sequence). The CDR3 totals 16 residues. DNA for the CDR3: TGTGCCAGTAGTATAGGATCTCAGTTAACTAATTCACCCCTCCACTTT. It specifies CASSIGSQLTNSPLHF. Full variable domain (remainder filled in from reference TRBV19 and TRBJ1-6): DGGITQSPKYLFRKEGQNVTLSCEQNLNHDAMYWYRQDPGQGLRLIYYSQIVNDFQKGDIAEGYSVSREKKESFPLTVTSAQKNPTAFYLCASSIGSQLTNSPLHFGNGTRLTVT.

This clone came up a few times. The V and J genes are TRBV30 and TRBJ1-5; D not resolved. The V gene's germline CDR1 is GTSNPN and CDR2 SVGIG (reference sequence). This CDR3 is 14 amino acids long. The V end was cut by 1 base, the J end by 9 bases, with 16 bases between. Here the CDR3 DNA reads TGTGCCTGGAGTGAGGGAACAGCGGGCCTGCCCCAGCATTTT. Its protein product is CAWSEGTAGLPQHF.

This CDR3 is CASSSTSGGEQFF. The CDR3, as DNA: TGTGCCAGCAGCTCGACTAGCGGGGGTGAGCAGTTCTTC. The chain links TRBV7-3 to TRBJ2-1; 12 bases agree with TRBD2. Germline V CDR1 and CDR2: SGHTA, FQGTGA. V was clipped by 4 bases and J by 9 bases; unmatched bases: 1. CDR3 length: 13 residues. Together with reference TRBV7-3 and TRBJ2-1, the CDR3 gives the full variable domain: GAGVSQTPSNKVTEKGKYVELRCDPISGHTALYWYRQSLGQGPEFLIYFQGTGAADDSGLPNDRFFAVRPEGSVSTLKIQRTERGDSAVYLCASSSTSGGEQFFGPGTRLTVL.

The chain is built from TRBV6-1 and TRBJ2-7, with D perhaps matching TRBD1 (6 bases). Germline V lookup: CDR1 MNHNS, CDR2 SASEGT. This CDR3 has 15 amino acids. V dropped 6 bases and J dropped 5 bases, with 20 bases sitting between them. The CDR3 loop reads CASSLRTGIVNEQYF. The CDR3 DNA is TGTGCCAGCAGCCTTCGAACAGGGATCGTAAACGAGCAGTACTTC.

The rearrangement links TRBV19 to TRBJ2-3; 15 bases are a match to TRBD2. The junction had 4 bases not matched to a gene; V was cut back by 5 bases and J by 1 base. From germline, CDR1 is LNHDA and CDR2 SQIVND (reference sequence). CDR3 length: 17 amino acids. The CDR3 nucleotides are TGTGCCAGTAGTGAGGGACTAGCGGGGGGTCGCACAGATACGCAGTATTTT. Its protein product is CASSEGLAGGRTDTQYF.

This clone occurred once. The chain joins TRBV5-4 to TRBJ2-2, with 13 bases identical to TRBD2. The CDR3 covers 17 residues. J gave up 8 bases and V 0 bases, and 7 bases lay outside the gene matches. The germline V gene encodes CDR1 SGHNT and CDR2 YYREEE (reference sequence). In DNA, the CDR3 is TGTGCCAGCAGCTTGGAACTAGCGGGGGGGCGAGGTGGGGAGCTGTTTTTT. Its translation is CASSLELAGGRGGELFF.

This clone was counted only a few times. The genes are TRBV6-5 and TRBJ2-7; 8 bases line up with TRBD1. This CDR3 is 14 amino acids long. CDR1 and CDR2 (germline): MNHEY, SVGAGI. V lost 6 bases, J lost 1 base, and 5 bases stayed unmatched. The CDR3 protein is CASRTDRGSYEQYF. The DNA of the CDR3 is TGTGCCAGCAGAACCGACAGGGGTTCCTACGAGCAGTACTTC.

The genes are TRBV6-6 and TRBJ1-5; TRBD1 matches 8 bases. The CDR3 extends over 16 amino acids. Trimming at V came to 3 bases and at J to 3 bases, leaving 7 bases not matched to a gene. The germline gives CDR1 MNHNY, CDR2 SVGAGI (reference sequence). The CDR3 reads CASSYTRQGNNQPQHF. CDR3 DNA sequence: TGTGCCAGCAGTTATACCAGACAGGGGAACAATCAGCCCCAGCATTTT.

With regard to this clone: An end of the junction does not agree with germline; a read error may underlie this. V usage is TRBV7-2 and J usage is TRBJ2-3, with TRBD2 identical over 10 bases. CDR1 and CDR2 from the germline V gene are SGHTA and FQGNSA. This CDR3 is 17 amino acids long. The CDR3 spells CASTLRGLAVVTDTQYF. The CDR3 bases are TGTGCCAGCACCTTACGAGGACTAGCGGTTGTCACAGATACGCAGTATTTT.

A single count supports this clone. CDR3 protein: CASSQDRTAPDTQYF. The CDR3 coding sequence is TGCGCCAGCAGCCAAGATCGGACAGCTCCAGATACGCAGTATTTT. This rearrangement joins TRBV4-1 to TRBJ2-3; a possible D gene is TRBD1 (6 bases). Germline CDR1 is MGHRA and CDR2 is YSYEKL. The CDR3 consists of 15 residues. Trimming took off 0 bases at V and 4 bases at J, with 11 bases between the two ends.

The chain combines TRBV18 with TRBJ1-1; tentatively, D is TRBD1 (5 bases). Germline V gene lookup returns CDR1 KGHSH and CDR2 LQKENI. The CDR3 is 16 amino acids. V dropped 4 bases and J dropped 0 bases, with 15 bases sitting between them. CDR3 sequence (DNA): TGTGCCAGCTCACGGATGGAGTCAGGGATGAACACTGAAGCTTTCTTT. Translated: CASSRMESGMNTEAFF.

The chain is built from TRBV2 and TRBJ1-5, with TRBD1 identical over 9 bases. The germline CDR1 and CDR2 sequences are SNHLY and FYNNEI. The trim removed 6 bases at V and 4 bases at J, leaving 7 bases unmatched. The CDR3 consists of 15 residues. The CDR3 here is CASRTGGGKNQPQHF. DNA for the CDR3: TGTGCCAGCAGGACAGGGGGGGGAAAAAATCAGCCCCAGCATTTT.

CDR3: CASSSAPSPSGGPREQYF. The CDR3 coding sequence is TGCGCCAGCAGCTCCGCGCCCTCGCCTAGCGGGGGGCCTCGAGAGCAGTACTTC. The chain links TRBV5-1 to TRBJ2-5; 11 nucleotides agree with TRBD2. V gave up 3 bases and J gave up 11 bases; unmatched junction bases: 21. The CDR3 is 18 residues long. Germline V gives CDR1 SGHRS, CDR2 YFSETQ.

This sequence joins TRBV2 and TRBJ2-2; weak D call: TRBD1 (5 bases). Between the trimmed V and J ends, which lost 2 bases and 9 bases, there was a span of 19 bases. The CDR3 covers 16 residues. CDR1 and CDR2 (germline): SNHLY, FYNNEI. The CDR3 coding sequence is TGTGCCAGCAGTGAAAGGTGGGGCCCCGCCCCCTGGGAGCTGTTTTTT. It translates to CASSERWGPAPWELFF.

The chain carries TRBV29-1 and TRBJ2-2, with D possibly being TRBD1 (6 bases). Per germline, CDR1 SQVTM and CDR2 ANQGSEA. Between the trimmed V and J ends, which lost 0 bases and 2 bases, there was a span of 10 bases. CDR3 length: 15 amino acids. The CDR3 here is CSVEDGTSNTGELFF. The CDR3 bases are TGCAGCGTTGAAGACGGGACAAGCAACACCGGGGAGCTGTTTTTT.

The chain carries TRBV6-5 and TRBJ1-5; D is ambiguous. Trimming left V 4 bases short and J 6 bases short, with 10 bases between. Germline loops: CDR1 MNHEY, CDR2 SVGAGI. CDR3 length: 13 amino acids. The CDR3 DNA follows: TGTGCCAGCAGTTTACGACCTGGTCAGCCCCAGCATTTT. Translating it yields CASSLRPGQPQHF.

The V call is TRBV4-1, the J call TRBJ2-1; 8 positions agree with TRBD2. CDR1 and CDR2 (germline): MGHRA, YSYEKL. CDR3 length equals 17 residues. V lost 0 bases and J lost 8; bases outside the gene matches: 12. DNA for the CDR3: TGCGCCAGCAGCCAAGATCCCGAGACGGGGGGGCCCCATGAGCAGTTCTTC. Protein product: CASSQDPETGGPHEQFF.